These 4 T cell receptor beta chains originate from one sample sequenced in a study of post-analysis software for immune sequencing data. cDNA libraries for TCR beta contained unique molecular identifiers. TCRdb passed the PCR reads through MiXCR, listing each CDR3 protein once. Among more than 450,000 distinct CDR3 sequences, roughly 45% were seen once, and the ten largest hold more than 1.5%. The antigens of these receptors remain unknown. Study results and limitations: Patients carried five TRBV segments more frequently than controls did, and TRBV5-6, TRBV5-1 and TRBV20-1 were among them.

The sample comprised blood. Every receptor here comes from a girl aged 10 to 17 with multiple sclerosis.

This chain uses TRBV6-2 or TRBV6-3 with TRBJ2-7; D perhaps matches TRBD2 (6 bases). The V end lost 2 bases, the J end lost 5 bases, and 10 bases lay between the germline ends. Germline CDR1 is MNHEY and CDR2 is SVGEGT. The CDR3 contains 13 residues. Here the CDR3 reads CASSYRENDEQYF. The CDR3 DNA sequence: TGTGCCAGCAGTTACCGGGAGAATGACGAGCAGTACTTC.

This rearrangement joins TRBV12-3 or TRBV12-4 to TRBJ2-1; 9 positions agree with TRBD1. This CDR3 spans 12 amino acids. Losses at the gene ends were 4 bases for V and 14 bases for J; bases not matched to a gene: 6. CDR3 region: CASSSAGTGKFF. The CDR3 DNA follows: TGTGCCAGCAGTTCCGCCGGGACAGGGAAGTTCTTC.

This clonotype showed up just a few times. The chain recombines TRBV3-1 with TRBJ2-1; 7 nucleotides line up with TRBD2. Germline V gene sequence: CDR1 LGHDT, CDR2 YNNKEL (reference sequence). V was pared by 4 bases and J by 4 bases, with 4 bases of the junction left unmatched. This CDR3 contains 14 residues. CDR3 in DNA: TGTGCCAGCAGCCCCACTAGCGCTTACAATGAGCAGTTCTTC. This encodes CASSPTSAYNEQFF.

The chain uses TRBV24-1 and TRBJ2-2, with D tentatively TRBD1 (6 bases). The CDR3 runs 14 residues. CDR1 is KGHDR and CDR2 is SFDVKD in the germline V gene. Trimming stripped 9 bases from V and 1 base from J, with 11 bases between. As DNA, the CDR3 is TGTGCCACCCAACCGGGACAGAACACCGGGGAGCTGTTTTTT. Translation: CATQPGQNTGELFF.